This T cell receptor beta chain stems from a study of blood T cell repertoires in COVID-19. About the research overall: COVID-19 samples, acute and convalescent, were from the United States, Italy and Spain.

Original analysis: Researchers report that nucleated cell counts were estimated from reference gene primer amplification. The method was immunoSEQ multiplex PCR; TCRdb's version includes in-frame clones alone and lacks a portion of them. V, J and clone size are those of that table, while D and trimming were read from the DNA. The repertoire includes 200,000 to 300,000 clones, roughly 86% of them detected once, and about 10% sits in the top ten. Per the germline V gene, CDR1 is SGHAT and CDR2 is FQDESV (reference sequence). Trimming took off 3 bases at V and 8 bases at J, with 12 bases between the two ends. This CDR3 has 13 residues.

Sequences were obtained from peripheral blood. The sequence was obtained from a man between 40 and 49 years old who had recovered from COVID-19. V usage is TRBV11-1 and J usage is TRBJ2-3, with a weak D call TRBD2 (5 bases). The CDR3: CASSFPGVGTQYF. CDR3 bases: TGTGCCAGCAGCTTTCCCGGGGTCGGTACGCAGTATTTT.